A single T cell receptor beta chain is shown here with its context. Generated by immunoSEQ multiplex PCR, the TCRdb table keeps only in-frame clones and is missing some. The sample comprises more than 2 million clones, roughly 95% of which are singletons, and 0.1% to 0.15% rests with the top ten. The sample is drawn from a study of shared clonotypes between healthy human individuals. Germline loops: CDR1 MNHEY, CDR2 SVGAGI. With 0 bases clipped from V and 2 bases from J, the junction kept 5 bases outside the gene matches. The CDR3 extends over 16 amino acids. Material: naive CD4+ T cells sorted from blood. Described subset: CD45RA+ positively selected. This TCR derives from a man between 18 and 35 years old in good health. The chain uses TRBV6-5 and TRBJ2-3; 7 positions match TRBD2. The CDR3 DNA sequence: TGTGCCAGCAGTTACTCCTCCGGGAGGTACACAGATACGCAGTATTTT. Amino acid sequence: CASSYSSGRYTDTQYF.